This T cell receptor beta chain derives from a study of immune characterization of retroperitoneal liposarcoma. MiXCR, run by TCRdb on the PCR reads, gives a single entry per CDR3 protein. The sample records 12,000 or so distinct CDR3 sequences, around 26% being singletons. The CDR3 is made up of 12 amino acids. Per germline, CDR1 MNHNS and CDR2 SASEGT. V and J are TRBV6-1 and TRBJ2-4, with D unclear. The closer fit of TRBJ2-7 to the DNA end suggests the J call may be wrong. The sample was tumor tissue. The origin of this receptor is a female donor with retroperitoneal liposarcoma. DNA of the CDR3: TGTGCCAGCAGTCTCGGGTTGTACGAGCAGTACTTC. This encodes CASSLGLYEQYF.